Below, one TCR beta chain is given with its context. Its recognized antigen is unknown. Base qualities were left out, and no much larger clone turns up one base away. A second Seattle source provided samples from volunteer blood donors who had recovered from COVID-19. Collaborating institutions collected whole blood in K2EDTA tubes following their own protocols. For TCRbeta analysis, collaborators shipped samples in one of three forms: frozen whole blood, isolated PBMCs, or DNA extracted from either of those sample types. This sample was taken from a study of blood T cell repertoires in COVID-19 (dated by TCRdb to 2019 to 2021). With regard to the full study: The collaborator samples originated in the United States, Italy and Spain and spanned the acute and convalescent phases of COVID-19. The prospective study material was composed of cDNA or gDNA derived from T cells, B-cell-depleted T cells, or PBMCs. Deeply sampled blood TCRbeta repertoires from subjects exposed to, actively infected with, or recovered from COVID-19 were included in the dataset. The repertoires were released in a freely available public database intended as a resource for research on the immune response to SARS-CoV-2. Samples came from the ongoing ImmuneRACE study (first 160 participants) plus 1,254 subjects from 6 global collaborators. The sample metadata nearly always contained a de-identified subject ID, COVID-19 status, age in years and sex. Where available, HLA class I and class II types were taken from metadata supplied by the sample provider and were not determined by assay-based typing. Overall study results and their limits: How much clinical and demographic metadata was included differed by source and by participant, and the metadata was provided uncurated.

The germline V gene encodes CDR1 SGHRS and CDR2 YFSETQ. The CDR3 contains 15 residues, cysteine and phenylalanine counted. The only DNA kept is the CDR3, 45 bases in frame from the first base. Trimming takes 0 bases from V and 4 bases from J, and the germline ends sit 13 bases apart. TCRbeta CDR3 regions were amplified from genomic DNA by means of the immunoSEQ Assay, a bias-controlled multiplex PCR. The original pipeline was this. Within the assay, amplification of reference gene primers was used to estimate how many nucleated cells each sample contained. To quantify the absolute abundance of each unique TCRbeta CDR3 rearrangement, sequence reads were collapsed and filtered. For each sample, productive Simpson clonality was calculated as the square root of Simpson's diversity index across productive rearrangements. The immuneACCESS repertoire file appears here via TCRdb, limited to in-frame rearrangements. These files lack a portion of the clones; in checked studies, under half of the deficit traces to unresolved V genes, and the cause of the others is not known. The DNA gave D and trimming, while V, J and clone size come from that table. Across this sample there are approximately 130,000 clones, with 70% to 90% seen only once. The ten largest clones take up approximately 16% of the sample.

What was sequenced was peripheral blood. This sequence uses TRBV5-1 and TRBJ1-1; perhaps TRBD1 is the D gene, with 5 bases matching. This sequence was found in a woman aged 50 to 65 who had recovered from COVID-19. The nucleotide sequence reads TGCGCCAGCAGCTTGGATCTGGGGAGGGGCACTGAAGCTTTCTTT. This yields the protein CASSLDLGRGTEAFF.